The clone carrying this TCR beta chain was observed at least ten times. Antigen specificity is unknown. The source of the sample is a study of post-analysis software for immune sequencing data. Looking at the study overall: Recorded subtypes: relapsing-remitting, secondary progressive, progressive-relapsing; some patients unannotated. Findings and limits, study-wide: Controls significantly exceeded multiple sclerosis patients in normalized Chao1 diversity. By F measure, strong co-clustering occurred among samples prepared in the same batch. A few TRBV segments were significantly more frequent in patients than in controls. TRBV5-6, TRBV5-1 and TRBV20-1 were among these segments.

Deletions cut 3 bases from V and 5 bases from J, with 14 bases between. The CDR3 has 16 amino acids. Germline CDR1 is SGHTA and CDR2 is FQGNSA. Presence of unique molecular identifiers characterized the TCR beta cDNA libraries. It was from approximately 0.91 to 9.4 million T cells that some 460,000 cDNA molecules came. TCRdb processed the PCR reads anew with MiXCR; each CDR3 protein has one entry. Among some 260,000 distinct CDR3 sequences listed, about 38% were seen once. The V and J genes are TRBV7-2 and TRBJ1-6; D not certain. The sample taken for sequencing was blood. The TCR sequence derives from a girl aged 10 to 17 with multiple sclerosis. The CDR3: CASSLTGLPHNSPLHF. CDR3 in DNA: TGTGCCAGCAGCTTGACCGGACTCCCCCATAATTCACCCCTCCACTTT.